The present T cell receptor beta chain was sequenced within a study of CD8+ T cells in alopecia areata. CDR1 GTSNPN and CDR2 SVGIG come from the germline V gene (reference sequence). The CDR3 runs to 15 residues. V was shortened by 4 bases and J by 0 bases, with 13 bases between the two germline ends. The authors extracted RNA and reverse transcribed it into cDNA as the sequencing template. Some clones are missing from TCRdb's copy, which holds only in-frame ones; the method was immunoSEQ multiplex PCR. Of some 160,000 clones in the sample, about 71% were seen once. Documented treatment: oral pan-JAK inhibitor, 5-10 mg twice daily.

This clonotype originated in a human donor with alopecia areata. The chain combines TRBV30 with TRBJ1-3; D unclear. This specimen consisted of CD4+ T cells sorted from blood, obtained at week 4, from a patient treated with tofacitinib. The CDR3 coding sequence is TGTGCCTGGACCCCCGACTGGAGCTCTGGAAACACCATATATTTT. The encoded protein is CAWTPDWSSGNTIYF. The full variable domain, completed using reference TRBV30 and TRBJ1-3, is SQTIHQWPATLVQPVGSPLSLECTVEGTSNPNLYWYRQAAGRGLQLLFYSVGIGQISSEVPQNLSASRPQDRQFILSSKKLLLSDSGFYLCAWTPDWSSGNTIYFGEGSWLTVV.